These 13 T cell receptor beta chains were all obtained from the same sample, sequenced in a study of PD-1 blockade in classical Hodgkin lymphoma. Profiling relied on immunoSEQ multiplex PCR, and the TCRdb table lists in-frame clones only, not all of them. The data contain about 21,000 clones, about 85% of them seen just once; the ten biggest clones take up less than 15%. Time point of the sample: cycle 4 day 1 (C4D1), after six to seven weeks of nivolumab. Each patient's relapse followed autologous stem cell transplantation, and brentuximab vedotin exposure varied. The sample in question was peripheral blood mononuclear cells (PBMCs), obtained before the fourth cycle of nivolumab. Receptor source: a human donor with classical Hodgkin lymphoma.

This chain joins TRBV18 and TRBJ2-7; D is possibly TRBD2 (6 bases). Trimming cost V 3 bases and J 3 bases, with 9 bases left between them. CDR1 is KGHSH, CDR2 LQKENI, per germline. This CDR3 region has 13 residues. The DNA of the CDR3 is TGTGCCAGCTCACCGGCTAGCGTCTACGAGCAGTACTTC. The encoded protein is CASSPASVYEQYF.

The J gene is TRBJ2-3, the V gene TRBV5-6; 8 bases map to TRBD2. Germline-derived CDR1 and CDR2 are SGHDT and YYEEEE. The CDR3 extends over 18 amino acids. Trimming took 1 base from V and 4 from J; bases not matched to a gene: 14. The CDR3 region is CASSLLQVSSGRADTQYF. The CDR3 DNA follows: TGTGCCAGCAGCTTGTTACAAGTATCAAGCGGGAGAGCAGATACGCAGTATTTT.

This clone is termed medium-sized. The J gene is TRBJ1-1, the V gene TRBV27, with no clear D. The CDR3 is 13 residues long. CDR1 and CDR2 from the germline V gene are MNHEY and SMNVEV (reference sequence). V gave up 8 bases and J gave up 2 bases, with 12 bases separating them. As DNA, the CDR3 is TGTGCCAGCGGGTCAATTCCAAACACTGAAGCTTTCTTT. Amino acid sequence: CASGSIPNTEAFF.

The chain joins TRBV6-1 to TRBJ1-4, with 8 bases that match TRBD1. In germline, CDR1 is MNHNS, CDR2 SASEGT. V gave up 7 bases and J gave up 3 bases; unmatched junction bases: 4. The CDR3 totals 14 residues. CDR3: CASNRDRPNEKLFF. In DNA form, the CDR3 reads TGTGCCAGCAACCGGGACAGGCCTAATGAAAAACTGTTTTTT.

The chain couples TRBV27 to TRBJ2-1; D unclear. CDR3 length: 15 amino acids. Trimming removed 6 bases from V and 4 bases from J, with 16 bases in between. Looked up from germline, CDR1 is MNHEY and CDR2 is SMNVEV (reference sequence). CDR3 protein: CASSPVPIGYNEQFF. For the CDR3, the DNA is TGTGCCAGCAGCCCAGTTCCAATAGGGTACAATGAGCAGTTCTTC.

This CDR3 is CASSLDPFDNYGYTF. CDR3 bases: TGCGCCAGCAGCTTGGATCCCTTCGATAACTATGGCTACACCTTC. The chain is built from TRBV5-1 and TRBJ1-2; no clear D gene. The germline CDR1 and CDR2 sequences are SGHRS and YFSETQ. The V gene lost 0 bases and the J gene lost 1 base, with 10 bases spanning the gap. The CDR3 runs 15 residues.

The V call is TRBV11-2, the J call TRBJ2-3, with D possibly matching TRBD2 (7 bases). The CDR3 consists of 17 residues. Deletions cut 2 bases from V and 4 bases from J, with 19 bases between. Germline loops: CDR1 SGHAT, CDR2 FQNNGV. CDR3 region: CASSLRLGGGIADTQYF. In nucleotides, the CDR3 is TGTGCCAGCAGCTTAAGGTTAGGGGGAGGGATCGCAGATACGCAGTATTTT.

Written as DNA, the CDR3 is TGTGCCTGGACTCCCTTACAGGGAAATGCGAGAGGCTACACCTTC. Its translation: CAWTPLQGNARGYTF. This rearrangement joins TRBV30 to TRBJ1-2; a possible D gene is TRBD1 (6 bases). V lost 4 bases and J lost 8, with 23 bases in between. This CDR3 is 15 amino acids long. The germline V gene encodes CDR1 GTSNPN and CDR2 SVGIG (reference sequence).

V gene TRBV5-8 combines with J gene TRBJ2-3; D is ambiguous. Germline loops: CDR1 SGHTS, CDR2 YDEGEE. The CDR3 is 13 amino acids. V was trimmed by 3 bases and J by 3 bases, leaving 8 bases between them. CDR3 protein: CASSYRATDTQYF. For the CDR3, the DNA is TGTGCCAGCAGCTACCGAGCGACAGATACGCAGTATTTT.

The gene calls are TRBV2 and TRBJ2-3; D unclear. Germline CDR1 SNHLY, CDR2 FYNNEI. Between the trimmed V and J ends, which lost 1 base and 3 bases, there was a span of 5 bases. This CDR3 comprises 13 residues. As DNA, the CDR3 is TGTGCCAGCAGTGAAGGGTGGACAGATACGCAGTATTTT. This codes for CASSEGWTDTQYF. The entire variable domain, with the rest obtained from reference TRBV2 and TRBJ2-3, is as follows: EPEVTQTPSHQVTQMGQEVILRCVPISNHLYFYWYRQILGQKVEFLVSFYNNEISEKSEIFDDQFSVERPDGSNFTLKIRSTKLEDSAMYFCASSEGWTDTQYFGPGTRLTVL.

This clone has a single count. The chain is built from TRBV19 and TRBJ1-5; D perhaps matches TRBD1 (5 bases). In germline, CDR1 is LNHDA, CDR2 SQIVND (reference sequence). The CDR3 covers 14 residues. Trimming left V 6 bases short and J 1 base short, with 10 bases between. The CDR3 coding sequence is TGTGCCAGTAGGTTCGGGGGAAGCAATCAGCCCCAGCATTTT. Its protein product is CASRFGGSNQPQHF.

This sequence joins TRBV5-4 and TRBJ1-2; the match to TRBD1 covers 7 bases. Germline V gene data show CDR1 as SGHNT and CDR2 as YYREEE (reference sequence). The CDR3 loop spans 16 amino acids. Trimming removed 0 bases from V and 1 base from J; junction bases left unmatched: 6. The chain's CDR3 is CASSLGGTAHNYGYTF. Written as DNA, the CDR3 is TGTGCCAGCAGCTTGGGAGGGACAGCGCATAACTATGGCTACACCTTC. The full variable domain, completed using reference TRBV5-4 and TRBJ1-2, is ETGVTQSPTHLIKTRGQQVTLRCSSQSGHNTVSWYQQALGQGPQFIFQYYREEENGRGNFPPRFSGLQFPNYSSELNVNALELDDSALYLCASSLGGTAHNYGYTFGSGTRLTVV.

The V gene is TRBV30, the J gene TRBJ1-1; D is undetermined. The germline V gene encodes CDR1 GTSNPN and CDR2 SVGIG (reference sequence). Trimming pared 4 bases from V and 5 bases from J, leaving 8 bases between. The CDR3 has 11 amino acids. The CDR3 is CAWIGVTEAFF. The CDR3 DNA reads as TGTGCCTGGATTGGGGTAACTGAAGCTTTCTTT.